Following are 4 T cell receptor beta chains from one sample sequenced in a study of blood T cell repertoires in COVID-19. Assay used: immunoSEQ multiplex PCR; TCRdb lists only in-frame clones, some missing. Of around 46,000 clones listed, approximately 88% are singletons. Sequenced sample: peripheral blood. The receptors come from a man between 70 and 80 years old with acute or convalescent COVID-19.

The gene calls are TRBV7-2 and TRBJ1-3, with D unclear. The germline V gene has CDR1 SGHTA and CDR2 FQGNSA. V lost 1 base and J lost 0, with 7 bases in between. The CDR3 covers 15 residues. The CDR3: CASSLEYYSGNTIYF. In DNA, the CDR3 is TGTGCCAGCAGCTTAGAGTACTACTCTGGAAACACCATATATTTT.

The V and J genes are TRBV5-4 and TRBJ2-6; 10 positions agree with TRBD1. With 4 bases clipped from V and 2 bases from J, the junction kept 6 bases outside the gene matches. This CDR3 comprises 17 residues. Germline-derived CDR1 and CDR2 are SGHNT and YYREEE (reference sequence). Here the CDR3 DNA reads TGTGCCAGCAGCCTGGACAGGGGGACCCCTGGGGCCAACGTCCTGACTTTC. It encodes CASSLDRGTPGANVLTF.

The J gene is TRBJ1-5, the V gene TRBV6-6, with TRBD1 identical over 9 bases. The CDR3 loop spans 20 amino acids. Looked up from germline, CDR1 is MNHNY and CDR2 is SVGAGI (reference sequence). The V and J ends lost 6 bases and 0 bases, in that order; junction bases with no gene match: 18. CDR3 residues: CASSPGQGHSYTISNQPQHF. The CDR3 coding sequence is TGTGCCAGCAGCCCCGGACAGGGGCATTCTTATACCATTAGCAATCAGCCCCAGCATTTT.

This clone was recorded only once. The chain links TRBV5-4 to TRBJ2-7; 8 bases fit TRBD1. J lost 2 bases, V lost 2 bases, and 6 bases had no gene match. Per germline, CDR1 SGHNT and CDR2 YYREEE (reference sequence). The CDR3 length is 15 residues. The CDR3 DNA reads TGTGCCAGCAGCTTTCCAGGGGACAGGACCTACGAGCAGTACTTC. Amino acids: CASSFPGDRTYEQYF.